Below, 5 T cell receptor beta chains from the same sample are listed, as sequenced in a study of T cells after yellow fever vaccination. Each CDR3 protein is one row after TCRdb ran MiXCR on the 5' RACE reads. The repertoire holds around 320,000 distinct CDR3 sequences, with approximately 4.5% as singletons. The sequenced sample was PBMCs, obtained 15 days after the yellow fever booster vaccination. The receptors were gathered from a man aged 18 to 30 who received the YFV17D yellow fever vaccine.

This clonotype was picked up many times. CDR3: CASSPGGLAGGDTQYF. In DNA form, the CDR3 reads TGTGCCAGCAGCCCGGGGGGGCTAGCGGGGGGAGATACGCAGTATTTT. The chain is built from TRBV7-2 and TRBJ2-3; 11 bases are shared with TRBD2. V dropped 5 bases and J dropped 5; count of bases not matched to a gene: 9. CDR3 size: 16 residues. Germline CDR1 reads SGHTA; CDR2 reads FQGNSA.

This clonotype was seen only a few times. The chain links TRBV5-5 to TRBJ1-1; D gene uncertain. The CDR3 extends over 15 amino acids. Between the trimmed V and J ends, which lost 0 bases and 6 bases, there was a span of 15 bases. The germline V gene has CDR1 SGHKS and CDR2 YYEKEE (reference sequence). CDR3 protein: CASSLGQGRIAEAFF. The CDR3 region has the DNA TGTGCCAGCAGCTTGGGACAAGGACGAATTGCTGAAGCTTTCTTT.

This chain uses TRBV5-1 with TRBJ2-2; TRBD1 or TRBD2 may be the D gene (5 bases each). Germline CDR1 reads SGHRS; CDR2 reads YFSETQ. This CDR3 is built from 14 residues. V lost 6 bases and J lost 1, with 10 bases in between. CDR3: CASMWGMNTGELFF. The CDR3 bases are TGCGCCAGCATGTGGGGGATGAACACCGGGGAGCTGTTTTTT.

This clonotype was seen a few times. The chain recombines TRBV5-1 with TRBJ1-3; D gene uncertain. V was trimmed by 4 bases and J by 4 bases, leaving 12 bases between them. Per germline, CDR1 SGHRS and CDR2 YFSETQ. The CDR3 loop spans 14 amino acids. The CDR3 DNA reads as TGCGCCAGCAGCCCGGAGGCCGTCGGAAACACCATATATTTT. Protein sequence: CASSPEAVGNTIYF. The variable domain in full, completed from reference TRBV5-1 and TRBJ1-3, reads KAGVTQTPRYLIKTRGQQVTLSCSPISGHRSVSWYQQTPGQGLQFLFEYFSETQRNKGNFPGRFSGRQFSNSRSEMNVSTLELGDSALYLCASSPEAVGNTIYFGEGSWLTVV.

This clonotype came up many times. This chain links TRBV25-1 with TRBJ1-2, with a weak D call TRBD1 (5 bases). The CDR3 is made up of 13 amino acids. Germline CDR1 reads MGHDK; CDR2 reads SYGVNS. Trimming removed 10 bases from V and 6 bases from J, with 18 bases in between. CDR3 protein: CATQEGKANGYTF. The CDR3 DNA follows: TGTGCCACCCAAGAGGGGAAAGCTAATGGCTACACCTTC.